This T cell receptor (beta chain) was recovered during a study of blood T cell repertoires in COVID-19. Clones were read by immunoSEQ multiplex PCR, and TCRdb kept only the in-frame ones, dropping some. The sample holds 120,000 to 150,000 clones; around nine tenths are singletons and the top ten take 8.5% to 9%. The CDR3 spans 15 residues. Germline loops: CDR1 MNHEY, CDR2 SVGAGI. Trimming cost V 4 bases and J 0 bases; bases outside gene matches: 3. This clone was seen once. The sequencing input was peripheral blood. This clonotype was sampled from a woman in her 50s with active or convalescent COVID-19. This rearrangement joins TRBV6-5 to TRBJ1-3; TRBD1 agrees at 7 bases. The CDR3 sequence: CASSSDRVSGNTIYF. The CDR3 DNA follows: TGTGCCAGCAGTTCCGACAGGGTCTCTGGAAACACCATATATTTT.